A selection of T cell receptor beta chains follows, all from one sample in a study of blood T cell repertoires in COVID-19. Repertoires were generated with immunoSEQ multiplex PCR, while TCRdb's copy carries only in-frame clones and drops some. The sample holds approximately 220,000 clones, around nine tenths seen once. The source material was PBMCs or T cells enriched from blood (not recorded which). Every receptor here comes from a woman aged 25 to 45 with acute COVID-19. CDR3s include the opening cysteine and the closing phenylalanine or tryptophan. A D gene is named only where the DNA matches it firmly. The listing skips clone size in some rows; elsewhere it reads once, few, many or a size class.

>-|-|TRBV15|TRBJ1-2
TGTGCCACCAGCAGAGGTCAGGGCTTCGGCGGCTACACCTTC
CATSRGQGFGGYTF
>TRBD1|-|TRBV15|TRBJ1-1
TGTGCCACCAGCGGCGGGACAGGGGGCGCGGGCACTGAAGCTTTCTTT
CATSGGTGGAGTEAFF
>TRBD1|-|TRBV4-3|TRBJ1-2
TGCGCCAGCAGCCAAGAACAGTTAGGACAGGGGAGCAAGGATGGCTACACCTTC
CASSQEQLGQGSKDGYTF
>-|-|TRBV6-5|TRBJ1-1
TGTGCCAGCAGACAACAGGGAGGGGGCACTGAAGCTTTCTTT
CASRQQGGGTEAFF
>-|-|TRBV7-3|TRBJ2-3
TGTGCCAGCAGCTCCGCGATAAGCACAGATACGCAGTATTTT
CASSSAISTDTQYF
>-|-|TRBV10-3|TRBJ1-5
TGTGCCATCAGTACAGGGAATCAGCCCCAGCATTTT
CAISTGNQPQHF
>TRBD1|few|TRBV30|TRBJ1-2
TGTGCCTGGAGTCAGGACAGGGGTAAAGACACCTTC
CAWSQDRGKDTF
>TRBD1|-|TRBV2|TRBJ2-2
TGTGCCGGAATACAGGGGGCCGGCACCGGGGAGCTGTTTTTT
CAGIQGAGTGELFF
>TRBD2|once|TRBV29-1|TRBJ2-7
TGCAGCGCTGCGGGGGGGCGAGGCTACGAGCAGTACTTC
CSAAGGRGYEQYF
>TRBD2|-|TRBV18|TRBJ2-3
TGTGCCAGCTCACCACCGACTAGCGGGGGTTTAGATACGCAGTATTTT
CASSPPTSGGLDTQYF
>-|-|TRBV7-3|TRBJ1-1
TGTGCCAGCAGCTTAAGAGGCGACACTGAAGCTTTCTTT
CASSLRGDTEAFF
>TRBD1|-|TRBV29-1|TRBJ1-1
TGCAGCGTTGAGGGATTGACAGGGTCGAGGACTGAAGCTTTCTTT
CSVEGLTGSRTEAFF
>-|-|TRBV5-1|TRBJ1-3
TGCGCCAGCAGCTCGCAGGGCTCTGGAAACACCATATATTTT
CASSSQGSGNTIYF
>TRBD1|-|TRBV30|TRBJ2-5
TGTGCCTGGAGTGCCCGAGGGGGCTGGGAGACCCAGTACTTC
CAWSARGGWETQYF
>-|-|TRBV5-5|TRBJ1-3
TGTGCCAGCAGCTTCGCGGGGGTAATTGGAAACACCATATATTTT
CASSFAGVIGNTIYF
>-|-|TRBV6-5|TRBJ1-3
TGTGCCAGCAGTTACGCACAGGGTTCTGGAAACACCATATATTTT
CASSYAQGSGNTIYF
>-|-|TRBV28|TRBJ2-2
TGTGCCAGCACCTCAGGGGCTCCCGGGGAGCTGTTTTTT
CASTSGAPGELFF
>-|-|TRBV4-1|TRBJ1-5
TGCGCCAGCAGCCACGTCGGGTTCGGCAATCAGCCCCAGCATTTT
CASSHVGFGNQPQHF
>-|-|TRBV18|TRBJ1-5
TGTGCCAGCTCACTACCCGGGACTAGTGGACAGCCCCAGCATTTT
CASSLPGTSGQPQHF
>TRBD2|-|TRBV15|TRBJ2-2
TGTGCCACCAGCAGAGGGACTAGCGGGGTTCACGGGGAGCTGTTTTTT
CATSRGTSGVHGELFF
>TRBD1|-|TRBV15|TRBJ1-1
TGTGCCACCAGCGGGGGACAGGGGGCGAACACTGAAGCTTTCTTT
CATSGGQGANTEAFF
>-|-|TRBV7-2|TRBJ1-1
TGTGCCAGCAGCCTGGGCCCTCCGGGACACGAAGCTTTCTTT
CASSLGPPGHEAFF
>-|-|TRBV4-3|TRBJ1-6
TGCGCCAGCAGCCAAGAGATGGGAGGGTGGGGACCCCTCCACTTT
CASSQEMGGWGPLHF
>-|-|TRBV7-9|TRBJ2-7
TGTGCCAGCAGCTCCTCAGGGGTAAACTACGAGCAGTACTTC
CASSSSGVNYEQYF